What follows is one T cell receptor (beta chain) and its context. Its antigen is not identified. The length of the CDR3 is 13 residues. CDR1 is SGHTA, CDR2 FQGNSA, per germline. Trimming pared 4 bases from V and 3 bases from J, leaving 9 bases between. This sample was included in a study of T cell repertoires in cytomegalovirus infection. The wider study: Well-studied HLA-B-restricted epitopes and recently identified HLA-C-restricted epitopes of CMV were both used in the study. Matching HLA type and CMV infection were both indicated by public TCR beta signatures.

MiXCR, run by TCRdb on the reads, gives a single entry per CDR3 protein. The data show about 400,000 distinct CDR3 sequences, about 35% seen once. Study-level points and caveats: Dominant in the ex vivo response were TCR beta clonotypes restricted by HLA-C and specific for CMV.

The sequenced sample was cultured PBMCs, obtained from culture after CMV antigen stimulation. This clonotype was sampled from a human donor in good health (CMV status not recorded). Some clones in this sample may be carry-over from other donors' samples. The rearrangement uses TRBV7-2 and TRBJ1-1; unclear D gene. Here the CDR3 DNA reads TGTGCCAGCAGCTCCGTACCTGACACTGAAGCTTTCTTT. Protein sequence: CASSSVPDTEAFF.